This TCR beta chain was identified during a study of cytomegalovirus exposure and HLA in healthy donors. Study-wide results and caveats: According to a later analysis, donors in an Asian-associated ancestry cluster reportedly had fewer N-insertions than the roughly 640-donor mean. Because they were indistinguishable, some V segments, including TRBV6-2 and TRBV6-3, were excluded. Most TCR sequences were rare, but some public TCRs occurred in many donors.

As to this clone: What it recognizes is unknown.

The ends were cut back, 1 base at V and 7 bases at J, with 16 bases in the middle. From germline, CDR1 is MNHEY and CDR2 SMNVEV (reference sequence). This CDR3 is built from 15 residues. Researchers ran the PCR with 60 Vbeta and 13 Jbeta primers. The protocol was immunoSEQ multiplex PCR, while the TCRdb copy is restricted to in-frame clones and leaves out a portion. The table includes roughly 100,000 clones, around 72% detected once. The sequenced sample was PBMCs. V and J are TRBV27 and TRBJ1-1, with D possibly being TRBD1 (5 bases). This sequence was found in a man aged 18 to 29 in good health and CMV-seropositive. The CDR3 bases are TGTGCCAGCAGTTTATATAACGGGAGGGGACTTGAAGCTTTCTTT. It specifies CASSLYNGRGLEAFF.